Below are 18 T cell receptor beta chains sequenced from a single sample in a study of identical twins. MiXCR was run by TCRdb on the 5' RACE reads, yielding one entry per CDR3 protein. In the table there are approximately 630,000 distinct CDR3 sequences, just over 7% of which are singletons. Another study also made use of these data, one on yellow fever vaccine responses in identical twins.

Sequencing was done on a sample of PBMCs. All receptors derive from a young woman in good health.

Many counts were recorded for this clonotype. This rearrangement joins TRBV2 to TRBJ2-1, with 9 bases matching TRBD2. The CDR3 runs 15 residues. After removal of 6 bases from V and 2 bases from J, the junction contained 5 bases not matched to a gene. The V gene's germline CDR1 is SNHLY and CDR2 FYNNEI. CDR3 nucleotide sequence: TGTGCCAGCAGCCGACTAGCGGTGACCTACAATGAGCAGTTCTTC. It yields the protein CASSRLAVTYNEQFF.

This clonotype was seen a handful of times. This chain links TRBV2 with TRBJ1-1; no definite D call. From germline, CDR1 is SNHLY and CDR2 FYNNEI. This CDR3 is 10 amino acids long. Trimming left V 7 bases short and J 6 bases short, with 6 bases between. The CDR3 loop reads CASIASEAFF. The CDR3 DNA is TGTGCCAGCATCGCCTCTGAAGCTTTCTTT.

The CDR3 DNA sequence: TGCGCCAGCAGCCCCTTTGGAGGGAAGAACACTGAAGCTTTCTTT. Translated: CASSPFGGKNTEAFF. The genes are TRBV4-1 and TRBJ1-1; no clear D. CDR1 and CDR2 (germline): MGHRA, YSYEKL. The CDR3 totals 15 residues. V dropped 4 bases and J dropped 1 base, with 13 bases sitting between them.

This clonotype was observed at least ten times. CDR3 bases: TGTGCCAGCAGCTTCGCGACTAGCTACGAGCAGTACGTC. It encodes CASSFATSYEQYV. The V gene is TRBV11-2, the J gene TRBJ2-7; maybe TRBD2 (6 bases). V was clipped by 3 bases and J by 3 bases, with 9 bases between them. The germline V gene has CDR1 SGHAT and CDR2 FQNNGV. The CDR3 has 13 residues.

This clonotype was detected only a few times. The rearrangement links TRBV5-1 to TRBJ1-1; the D gene is possibly TRBD1 (6 bases). Germline CDR1 reads SGHRS; CDR2 reads YFSETQ. The CDR3 is 16 amino acids. Trimming left V 4 bases short and J 7 bases short, with 23 bases between. CDR3 in amino acids: CASSRGMGGPSDEAFF. As DNA, the CDR3 is TGCGCCAGCAGCCGGGGGATGGGGGGGCCGTCGGATGAAGCTTTCTTT. Full variable domain (outside the CDR3, taken from reference TRBV5-1 and TRBJ1-1): KAGVTQTPRYLIKTRGQQVTLSCSPISGHRSVSWYQQTPGQGLQFLFEYFSETQRNKGNFPGRFSGRQFSNSRSEMNVSTLELGDSALYLCASSRGMGGPSDEAFFGQGTRLTVV.

The chain joins TRBV20-1 to TRBJ2-7, with 7 bases that match TRBD2. The V gene's germline CDR1 is DFQATT and CDR2 SNEGSKA (reference sequence). There are 15 residues in the CDR3. The trim removed 1 base at V and 0 bases at J, leaving 6 bases unmatched. The CDR3 nucleotides read TGCAGTGCTAGAGTGGGGCCTAGCGGCTCCTACGAGCAGTACTTC. This codes for CSARVGPSGSYEQYF.

This clonotype was detected ten times or more. The chain joins TRBV5-5 to TRBJ2-3; no definite D call. The CDR3 extends over 15 amino acids. Trimming left V 4 bases short and J 1 base short, with 13 bases between. The germline V gene has CDR1 SGHKS and CDR2 YYEKEE (reference sequence). CDR3 DNA: TGTGCCAGCAGCCGTTCTAGTGCCGGCACAGATACGCAGTATTTT. This encodes CASSRSSAGTDTQYF.

On this clonotype: The junction does not match germline at one end; this may be a read error. The rearrangement joins TRBV25-1 to TRBJ2-1, with TRBD2 matching over 13 bases. Germline V gene data show CDR1 as MGHDK and CDR2 as SYGVNS. The CDR3 extends over 14 amino acids. In DNA form, the CDR3 reads TGTGCCAGCAGTGATTCCTCCACTAGCGGGAGGGCCAATTTC. Translation: CASSDSSTSGRANF.

The V call is TRBV5-1, the J call TRBJ2-1; D might be TRBD1 (6 bases). Germline loops: CDR1 SGHRS, CDR2 YFSETQ. The length of the CDR3 is 16 residues. V shed 4 bases and J shed 6 bases, with 20 bases lying between them. CDR3 sequence reads: CASSPSGNRVPNEQFF. CDR3 DNA sequence: TGCGCCAGCAGCCCCTCGGGGAACAGGGTCCCCAATGAGCAGTTCTTC.

The V call is TRBV5-1, the J call TRBJ2-3; D gene uncertain. The CDR3 is 16 amino acids. The V end was cut by 4 bases, the J end by 1 base, with 16 bases between. Per germline, CDR1 SGHRS and CDR2 YFSETQ. CDR3 bases: TGCGCCAGCAGCCCCCCGGCAGGTTCGGGCACAGATACGCAGTATTTT. It yields the protein CASSPPAGSGTDTQYF.

The gene calls are TRBV5-5 and TRBJ2-5; D ambiguous. The germline V gene encodes CDR1 SGHKS and CDR2 YYEKEE (reference sequence). The CDR3 is made up of 15 amino acids. V was shortened by 2 bases and J by 2 bases, with 13 bases between the two germline ends. The CDR3 DNA reads TGTGCCAGCAGCTTCCATAGTCCTCCGCAAGAGACCCAGTACTTC. Encoded protein: CASSFHSPPQETQYF.

This clonotype was counted between two and nine times. The chain combines TRBV3-1 with TRBJ2-2; 7 nucleotides align to TRBD2. Per the germline V gene, CDR1 is LGHDT and CDR2 is YNNKEL (reference sequence). The CDR3 consists of 17 residues. V was pared by 4 bases and J by 1 base, with 9 bases of the junction left unmatched. DNA for the CDR3: TGTGCCAGCAGCCCCAAAAAGGTAGCGGGGAACACCGGGGAGCTGTTTTTT. Residues: CASSPKKVAGNTGELFF. The full variable domain, in which reference TRBV3-1 and TRBJ2-2 provide the parts outside the CDR3, is DTAVSQTPKYLVTQMGNDKSIKCEQNLGHDTMYWYKQDSKKFLKIMFSYNNKELIINETVPNRFSPKSPDKAHLNLHINSLELGDSAVYFCASSPKKVAGNTGELFFGEGSRLTVL.

This clonotype was found many times. The rearrangement uses TRBV14 and TRBJ2-1; no definite D call. The germline V gene encodes CDR1 SGHDN and CDR2 FVKESK. Trimming shortened V by 4 bases and J by 0 bases, and 10 bases separated the two germline ends. The CDR3 spans 15 residues. CDR3 sequence (DNA): TGTGCCAGCAGCCCATTAGAGCGCTCCTACAATGAGCAGTTCTTC. Amino acid sequence: CASSPLERSYNEQFF.

The rearrangement links TRBV2 to TRBJ2-5; perhaps D is TRBD1 or TRBD2 (5 bases each). Germline CDR1 and CDR2: SNHLY and FYNNEI. This CDR3 spans 14 amino acids. V gave up 3 bases and J gave up 0 bases, with 8 bases separating them. The CDR3 coding sequence is TGTGCCAGCAGTGAGGGACGGAACCAAGAGACCCAGTACTTC. It is translated as CASSEGRNQETQYF.

This clonotype was observed a few times. The chain is built from TRBV5-1 and TRBJ2-1; D possibly uses TRBD1 or TRBD2 (5 bases each). With 0 bases removed from V and 4 bases from J, the gap between germline ends came to 8 bases. Germline V gives CDR1 SGHRS, CDR2 YFSETQ. This CDR3 is 14 amino acids long. Here the CDR3 reads CASSLGDDYNEQFF. The CDR3, as DNA: TGCGCCAGCAGCTTGGGGGACGATTACAATGAGCAGTTCTTC.

The rearrangement uses TRBV15 and TRBJ1-5; 8 positions match TRBD1. Germline CDR1 and CDR2: LNHNV and YYDKDF (reference sequence). The CDR3 is 15 amino acids. With 1 base clipped from V and 5 bases from J, the junction kept 4 bases outside the gene matches. The CDR3 sequence: CATSRGRTGYQPQHF. CDR3 sequence (DNA): TGTGCCACCAGCAGAGGCCGGACAGGGTATCAGCCCCAGCATTTT.

V is TRBV11-2 and J is TRBJ2-7; D gene uncertain. Looked up from germline, CDR1 is SGHAT and CDR2 is FQNNGV. The length of the CDR3 is 13 residues. The V and J ends lost 5 bases and 5 bases respectively, with 13 bases between them. The DNA for the CDR3 is TGTGCCAGCAGCCCCAGGTGGAAAGACGAGCAGTACTTC. Amino acids: CASSPRWKDEQYF.

This clonotype has ten or more counts. The chain links TRBV11-2 to TRBJ1-2; D is uncertain. The V gene lost 2 bases and the J gene lost 6 bases, with 13 bases spanning the gap. The CDR3 has 14 amino acids. Germline V gene lookup returns CDR1 SGHAT and CDR2 FQNNGV. The CDR3 DNA follows: TGTGCCAGCAGCTTAATAGTGTCAGTCCATGGCTACACCTTC. It is translated as CASSLIVSVHGYTF.